This T cell receptor beta chain originates from a study of CD8+ T cells in alopecia areata. Study in general: It was oral tofacitinib, at 5 to 10 mg twice daily, that treated patients received.

Worth noting for this clone: The antigen is unknown.

In alopecia areata patients, both lesional scalp punch biopsies and peripheral blood were collected. Isolation of CD4+ and CD8+ T cells from PBMCs was achieved by sorting. Extracted from the samples, RNA was reverse transcribed into cDNA to serve as the sequencing template. Clones were read by immunoSEQ multiplex PCR, and TCRdb kept only the in-frame ones, dropping some. The table includes approximately 57,000 clones, around 96% detected once. Study outcomes and limitations: Scalp sequencing captures resident alphabeta T cells of normal skin too.

This TCR was recovered from a human donor with alopecia areata. Source: CD8+ T cells sorted from blood, taken at week 0.

The CDR3 loop reads CASSKPLLKGGEQYF. The CDR3 nucleotides read TGTGCCAGCAGCAAACCCCTCCTTAAGGGCGGCGAGCAGTACTTC. V is TRBV21-1 and J is TRBJ2-7. TRBV21-1 is listed as a pseudogene. This CDR3 has 15 amino acids.